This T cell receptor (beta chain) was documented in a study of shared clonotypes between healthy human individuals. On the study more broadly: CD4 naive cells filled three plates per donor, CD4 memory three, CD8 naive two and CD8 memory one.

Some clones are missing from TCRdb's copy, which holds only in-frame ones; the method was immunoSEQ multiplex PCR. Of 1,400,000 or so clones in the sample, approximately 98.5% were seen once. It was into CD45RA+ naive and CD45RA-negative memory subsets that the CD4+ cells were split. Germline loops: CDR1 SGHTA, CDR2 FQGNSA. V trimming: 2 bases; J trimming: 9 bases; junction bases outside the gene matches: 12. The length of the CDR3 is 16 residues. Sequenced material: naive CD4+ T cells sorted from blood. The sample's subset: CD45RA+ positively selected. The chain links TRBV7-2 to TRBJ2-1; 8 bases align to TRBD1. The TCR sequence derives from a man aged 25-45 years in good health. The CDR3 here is CASSLLRQGKKGEQFF. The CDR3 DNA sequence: TGTGCCAGCAGCTTACTGCGACAGGGGAAGAAGGGTGAGCAGTTCTTC.